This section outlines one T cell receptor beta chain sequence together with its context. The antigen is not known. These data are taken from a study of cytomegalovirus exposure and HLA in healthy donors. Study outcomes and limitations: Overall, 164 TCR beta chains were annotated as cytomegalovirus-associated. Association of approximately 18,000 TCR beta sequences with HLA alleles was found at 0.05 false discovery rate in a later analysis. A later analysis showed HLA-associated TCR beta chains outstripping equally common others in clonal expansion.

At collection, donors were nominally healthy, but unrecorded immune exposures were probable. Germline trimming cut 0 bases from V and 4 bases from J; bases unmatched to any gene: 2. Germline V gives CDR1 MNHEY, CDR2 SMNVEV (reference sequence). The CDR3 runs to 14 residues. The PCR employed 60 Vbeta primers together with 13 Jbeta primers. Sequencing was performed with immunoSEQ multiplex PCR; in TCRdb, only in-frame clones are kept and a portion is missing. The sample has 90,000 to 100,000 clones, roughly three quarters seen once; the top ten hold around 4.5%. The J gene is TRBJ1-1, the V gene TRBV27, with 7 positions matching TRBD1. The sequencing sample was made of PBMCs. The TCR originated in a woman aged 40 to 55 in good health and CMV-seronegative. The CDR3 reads CASSLSGTATEAFF. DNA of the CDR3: TGTGCCAGCAGTTTATCGGGGACAGCCACTGAAGCTTTCTTT.